This entry features one TCR beta chain sequence. Its matching antigen is unknown. Germline V gene data show CDR1 as MNHEY and CDR2 as SMNVEV (reference sequence). The CDR3 consists of 13 residues. V lost 6 bases to trimming and J lost 2 bases, with 9 bases between them. The sample comes from a study of OX40 agonist ivuxolimab in advanced cancers. About the research overall: The study treated patients with ivuxolimab, an agonistic anti-OX40 (CD134) antibody. Hepatocellular carcinoma, melanoma, renal cell or head and neck cancer was diagnosed in the dose-escalation patients.

General study results and limits: Some patients without response likewise showed low normalized clonal expansion.

The data were produced by immunoSEQ multiplex PCR, yet TCRdb's version contains in-frame clones alone and is incomplete. The data show around 70,000 clones, approximately 82% seen once. This TCR derives from an adult with an advanced solid tumor such as melanoma, head and neck, liver or kidney cancer. The specimen comprised CD4+ or CD8+ T cells sorted from blood, sampled in a trial of the OX40 agonist ivuxolimab. The chain employs TRBV27 and TRBJ2-3, with TRBD1 as a possible D gene (5 bases). The CDR3 loop reads CASRDILTDTQYF. The CDR3 region has the DNA TGTGCCAGCAGGGACATTCTCACAGATACGCAGTATTTT.